This is a list of T cell receptor beta chains from one sample in a study of human T cells and chemical hapten exposure. TCRdb re-called the RACE reads through MiXCR, storing one row per CDR3 protein. This table has roughly 89,000 distinct CDR3 sequences, 11% appearing once. The material sequenced was whole blood, taken in connection with sensitization to the hapten diphenylcyclopropenone (DPC). These receptors came from a woman in her 30s with alopecia areata. Some clones in this sample may be carry-over from other donors' samples. CDR3s include the opening cysteine and the closing phenylalanine or tryptophan. The D gene is left open where the match is weak. Expanded clones are given a class, and other clones once, few, many or no size at all.

clone_size	d_call	v_call	j_call	cdr3_nt	cdr3_aa
NA	NA	TRBV12-3/TRBV12-4	TRBJ1-1	TGTGCCAGCAGTTTGGGCGGGCAGACGAACACTGAAGCTTTCTTT	CASSLGGQTNTEAFF
many	NA	TRBV19	TRBJ1-5	TGTGCCAGTAGTATAGGGCCAGGGAATCAGCCCCAGCATTTT	CASSIGPGNQPQHF
few	TRBD2	TRBV6-5	TRBJ2-1	TGTGCCAGCAGCTCGACCGGGACTAGCGGGAGTTTCTCCTACAATGAGCAGTTCTTC	CASSSTGTSGSFSYNEQFF
NA	NA	TRBV13	TRBJ2-1	TGTGCCAGCACGGCGCGGGGCCGCAATGAGCAGTTCTTC	CASTARGRNEQFF
few	NA	TRBV20-1	TRBJ1-2	TGCAGTGCTACCATGAGGAGCTATGGCTACACCTTC	CSATMRSYGYTF
few	NA	TRBV5-6	TRBJ2-1	TGTGCCAGCAGCGCCGGGCAGGTTGACAATGAGCAGTTCTTC	CASSAGQVDNEQFF
NA	TRBD2	TRBV12-3/TRBV12-4	TRBJ2-7	TGTGCCAGCAGTCCCCTAGCGGGAGGAGATCTCGAGCAGTACTTC	CASSPLAGGDLEQYF
NA	NA	TRBV18	TRBJ1-2	TGTGCCAGCTCCCGAAGGGGGGCAGATGGCTACACCTTC	CASSRRGADGYTF
NA	NA	TRBV11-2	TRBJ2-7	TGTGCCAGCAGCTCCCTTGGAGTAGCGGACCCCTACGAGCAGTACTTC	CASSSLGVADPYEQYF
few	NA	TRBV19	TRBJ1-4	TGTGCCAGTAGTCCCCCGGAGGGGACTAATGAAAAACTGTTTTTT	CASSPPEGTNEKLFF
NA	NA	TRBV6-1	TRBJ2-1	TGTGCCAGCAGTACCACGACAGTGAATGAGCAGTTCTTC	CASSTTTVNEQFF
few	NA	TRBV28	TRBJ1-4	TGTGCCAGCAGTTACAGGGTTGAAAAACTGTTTTTT	CASSYRVEKLFF
few	TRBD1	TRBV5-6	TRBJ2-5	TGTGCCAGCAGCTTTGTACAGGGGCCCCTGGAGACCCAGTACTTC	CASSFVQGPLETQYF
many	NA	TRBV3-1	TRBJ2-3	TGTGCCAGCAGCCAAGCTCCTAGCACAGATACGCAGTATTTT	CASSQAPSTDTQYF
NA	NA	TRBV20-1	TRBJ1-1	TGCAGTGCTACTCACAGTCCTTTCACTGAAGCTTTCTTT	CSATHSPFTEAFF
many	NA	TRBV18	TRBJ1-6	TGTGCCAGCTCACCACAACAGAATTCACCCCTCCACTTT	CASSPQQNSPLHF
many	TRBD2	TRBV29-1	TRBJ2-1	TGCAGCGTTGAGGGACTAGCGGGAGCGGATGAGCAGTTCTTC	CSVEGLAGADEQFF
NA	NA	TRBV18	TRBJ1-1	TGTGCCAACTCATCCGGACGCGGGGGGACTGAAGCTTTCTTT	CANSSGRGGTEAFF
few	NA	TRBV7-3	TRBJ2-3	TGTGCCAGCAGCTGGGGCTTCAGTTCAGATACGCAGTATTTT	CASSWGFSSDTQYF
few	NA	TRBV7-2	TRBJ1-4	TGTGCCAGCAGCTCGTTAGAGCAGGGGATAACTAATGAAAAACTGTTTTTT	CASSSLEQGITNEKLFF
many	NA	TRBV3-1	TRBJ2-3	TGTGCCAGCAGCCAAGATCTGGAGGGAGTCACAGATACGCAGTATTTT	CASSQDLEGVTDTQYF
many	NA	TRBV6-4	TRBJ2-3	TGTGCCAGCAGTGAAAGCTTCGGGGAGTCGGGTACGCAGTATTTT	CASSESFGESGTQYF
NA	NA	TRBV2	TRBJ1-1	TGTGCCAGCAGTGAAGTCGTACAGTCGAACACTGAAGCTTTCTTT	CASSEVVQSNTEAFF
few	TRBD2	TRBV12-3/TRBV12-4	TRBJ2-7	TGTGCCAGCAGTTTGTCGTCTAGCGGGAGTTACGAGCAGTACTTC	CASSLSSSGSYEQYF
NA	TRBD1	TRBV6-5	TRBJ1-6	TGTGCCAGCAGTTACTCGGGACAGGCTACCTCACCCCTCCACTTT	CASSYSGQATSPLHF
many	NA	TRBV25-1	TRBJ2-2	TGTGCCAGCAGTGAAGGTCAACGGCACGCCGGGGAGCTGTTTTTT	CASSEGQRHAGELFF
NA	TRBD1	TRBV4-2	TRBJ2-7	TGTGCCAGCAGCCTCCGAGACAGGGGGATGTACGAGCAGTACTTC	CASSLRDRGMYEQYF
few	NA	TRBV12-3/TRBV12-4	TRBJ2-7	TGTGCCAGCAAACCCTCCGGGACCAGCTCCTACGAGCAGTACTTC	CASKPSGTSSYEQYF
few	TRBD1	TRBV18	TRBJ1-1	TGTGCCAGCTCACCAGGGACAGGGGGCTCTTCTAGGGAAGCTTTCTTT	CASSPGTGGSSREAFF
few	TRBD2	TRBV6-1	TRBJ2-1	TGTGCCAGCAGTGAAGTGGCGGGGGGCCTCAATGAGCAGTTCTTC	CASSEVAGGLNEQFF
many	TRBD1	TRBV28	TRBJ1-5	TGTGCCAGCAGTTCCCGGACAGGGGAGGGGCAGCCCCAGCATTTT	CASSSRTGEGQPQHF
once	TRBD1	TRBV5-1	TRBJ2-1	TGCGCCAGCAGCTTGGGATGGACAGGGGGCCTATACAATGAGCAGTTCTTC	CASSLGWTGGLYNEQFF
few	TRBD2	TRBV28	TRBJ2-2	TGTGCCAGCAGTTTCCTTAGCGGGGGAATTAAGACCGGGGAGCTGTTTTTT	CASSFLSGGIKTGELFF
many	TRBD1	TRBV27	TRBJ1-5	TGTGCCAGTAGGACAGGGGGAAGGAATCAGCCCCAGCATTTT	CASRTGGRNQPQHF
many	NA	TRBV27	TRBJ2-1	TGTGCCAGCAGTTTGGCAGGGCACAATGAGCAGTTCTTC	CASSLAGHNEQFF
many	TRBD1	TRBV7-3	TRBJ1-1	TGTGCCAGCAGCCGCACAGGGGAGGGGACTGAAGCTTTCTTT	CASSRTGEGTEAFF
few	NA	TRBV3-1	TRBJ1-1	TGTGCCAGCAGCCGGACAGCACTGAACACTGAAGCTTTCTTT	CASSRTALNTEAFF
few	NA	TRBV29-1	TRBJ2-3	TGCAGCGGCCGACAGGTACTCACAGATACGCAGTATTTT	CSGRQVLTDTQYF
many	NA	TRBV24-1	TRBJ2-3	TGTGCCACCTCCCCAGGTCGGTTCGGCACAGATACGCAGTATTTT	CATSPGRFGTDTQYF
few	TRBD1	TRBV19	TRBJ2-7	TGTGCCAGTAGTACCCGGGACAGAGCCTACGAGCAGTACTTC	CASSTRDRAYEQYF
few	NA	TRBV11-2	TRBJ1-2	TGTGCCAGCAGCTTAGTGCGGGACGACCCTCCTGGCTACACCTTC	CASSLVRDDPPGYTF
many	TRBD1	TRBV5-1	TRBJ2-3	TGCGCCAGCAGCTTCTGGGACAGGGGGCAAGATACGCAGTATTTT	CASSFWDRGQDTQYF
few	NA	TRBV5-1	TRBJ1-2	TGCGCCAGCAGCTCCCTTGGGGAAGCTAACTATGGCTACACCTTC	CASSSLGEANYGYTF
many	TRBD1	TRBV29-1	TRBJ2-1	TGCAGCGTTGAGGGACAGGGGGCGAATGAGCAGTTCTTC	CSVEGQGANEQFF
NA	TRBD1	TRBV28	TRBJ2-1	TGTGCCAGCAGTCCGGGGACAGGGCACTACAATGAGCAGTTCTTC	CASSPGTGHYNEQFF
many	NA	TRBV7-9	TRBJ2-2	TGTGCCAGCAGCTTAGAGAACACCGGGGAGCTGTTTTTT	CASSLENTGELFF
many	NA	TRBV20-1	TRBJ1-2	TGCAGTGCCCCCGGCCATGTCTATGGCTACACCTTC	CSAPGHVYGYTF
NA	TRBD2	TRBV20-1	TRBJ2-3	TGCAGTGCCATGAGCGGGAGCGAGGCAGATACGCAGTATTTT	CSAMSGSEADTQYF
NA	NA	TRBV7-2	TRBJ2-4	TGTGCCAGCAGCTTAGCGCCTTCCGGGCAAAACATTCAGTACTTC	CASSLAPSGQNIQYF
few	NA	TRBV20-1	TRBJ1-5	TGCAGTTACACGGACAGAAATCAGCCCCAGCATTTT	CSYTDRNQPQHF
many	NA	TRBV28	TRBJ1-5	TGTGCCAGCAGCTTTGGACGACAGGTAATTCCGCCCCAGCATTTT	CASSFGRQVIPPQHF